The T cell receptor beta chain described here comes from a study of metastatic and nonmetastatic thyroid tumors (dated by TCRdb to 2018 to 2021). For the wider study: Repertoires were compared across peripheral blood and tumor or nodule tissue samples from malignant and benign thyroid patients.

Receptor amplification or capture employed PCR. The instrument given in TCRdb is Illumina HiSeq 4000. High-throughput sequencing was used to profile the TCR beta-chain CDR3 region of each patient. The published analysis was carried out like this. CDR3 differences across clinicopathological groups were used to build a classifier for discriminating distant-metastatic papillary thyroid cancer patients. To measure repertoire diversity the researchers used the Shannon index, while the Morisita-Horn index served to gauge how similar the tumor and blood repertoires were. The public reads were reprocessed in TCRdb via fastp at Q25 and MiXCR, keeping in-frame beta chains. In this record, the V and J calls reflect TCRdb's handling and not the investigators' own analysis. Here the sample has around 34,000 clones; about 20% occur a single time. The ten top clones hold 6.5% to 8% of the sample. None of the patients had been given any treatment before thyroid surgery. Patient clinical samples collected from the early 2010s to the late 2010s were retrospectively analysed using T-cell receptor beta sequencing.

This clone has only one observation. The target of this receptor is not known. No base quality values were provided; no much bigger clone lies one nucleotide off. A single read constitutes weak evidence. Results and caveats for the whole study, not just this receptor: TCR beta diversity was reported as significantly higher in malignant tumors than in benign nodules, in both blood and tumor samples.

The germline V gene encodes CDR1 SGHAT and CDR2 FQNNGV. The junction carries 21 bases between V and J, which are trimmed by 2 bases and 8 bases respectively. Measured from the cysteine to the phenylalanine, the CDR3 is 17 residues long. The retained sequence is limited to the CDR3, 51 bases, with the frame set at the first base. The chain was built from TRBV11-2 and TRBJ2-2; the D gene remains uncertain. This receptor was identified in a female donor with papillary thyroid cancer or a benign thyroid nodule (not recorded which). Some clones in this sample may be carry-over from other donors' samples. Sequencing was carried out using blood. The nucleotide sequence is TGTGCCAGCAGCTTAAGAGTGGGCTTTGCATTACGGGGGGAGCTGTTTTTT. Translated, this gives CASSLRVGFALRGELFF. The variable domain in full, with residues beyond the CDR3 obtained from the reference TRBV11-2 and TRBJ2-2 genes, is EAGVAQSPRYKIIEKRQSVAFWCNPISGHATLYWYQQILGQGPKLLIQFQNNGVVDDSQLPKDRFSAERLKGVDSTLKIQPAKLEDSAVYLCASSLRVGFALRGELFFGEGSRLTVL.